This T cell receptor beta chain was sequenced in a study of identical twins. In regard to this clonotype: Antigen: not known.

TCRdb re-analysed the 5' RACE reads in MiXCR, keeping a single row per CDR3 protein. The sample yields 650,000 to 800,000 distinct CDR3 sequences, 8.5% to 9.5% seen once. Study-wide points: Fewer insertions marked abundant cord blood beta clonotypes; young adult naive trended weakly, memory not at all.

These data were likewise used in another study, on yellow fever vaccine responses in identical twins.

The sequence derives from a woman younger than 35 in good health. The sample taken for sequencing was PBMCs.

CDR3: CAWRPYGEAEKLFF. The DNA for the CDR3 is TGTGCCTGGAGGCCGTACGGGGAGGCGGAGAAACTGTTTTTT. V gene TRBV30 combines with J gene TRBJ1-4; no reliable D call. CDR3 length equals 14 residues. V was shortened by 3 bases and J by 11 bases, with 19 bases between the two germline ends. In germline, CDR1 is GTSNPN, CDR2 SVGIG (reference sequence).